This T cell receptor beta chain was recorded in a study of shared clonotypes between healthy human individuals. Each cell subset's genomic DNA was divided evenly among several immunoSEQ plates. The sorted-subset replicate PCRs were given around 200 ng DNA, which is approximately 30,000 T cell genomes. TCRdb's table, derived via immunoSEQ multiplex PCR, lists solely in-frame clones and lacks some. The sample yields more than 1 million clones, around 82% seen once. With respect to this clone: Its antigen is undetermined.

Partitioning of CD4+ cells yielded a CD45RA+ naive subset and a CD45RA-negative memory subset. Study-level results: Across a few donors, naive CD4 shared around 5.3%, naive CD8 3.5% to 4%, memory CD4 less than 2.5%, memory CD8 under 0.5%.

In germline, CDR1 is SGHVS, CDR2 FQNEAQ. The CDR3 runs 15 residues. V was trimmed by 5 bases and J by 0 bases, leaving 11 bases between them. This receptor was taken from a man aged 18 to 35 in good health. Some clones in this sample may be carry-over from other donors' samples. V usage is TRBV7-8 and J usage is TRBJ2-1; maybe TRBD2 (5 bases). Sequencing was done on a sample of memory CD4+ T cells from PBMCs. Documented subset: CD45RA-negative fraction. This chain's CDR3 is CASSRRRDSYNEQFF. The CDR3 bases are TGTGCCAGCAGCCGACGCCGGGACTCCTACAATGAGCAGTTCTTC.